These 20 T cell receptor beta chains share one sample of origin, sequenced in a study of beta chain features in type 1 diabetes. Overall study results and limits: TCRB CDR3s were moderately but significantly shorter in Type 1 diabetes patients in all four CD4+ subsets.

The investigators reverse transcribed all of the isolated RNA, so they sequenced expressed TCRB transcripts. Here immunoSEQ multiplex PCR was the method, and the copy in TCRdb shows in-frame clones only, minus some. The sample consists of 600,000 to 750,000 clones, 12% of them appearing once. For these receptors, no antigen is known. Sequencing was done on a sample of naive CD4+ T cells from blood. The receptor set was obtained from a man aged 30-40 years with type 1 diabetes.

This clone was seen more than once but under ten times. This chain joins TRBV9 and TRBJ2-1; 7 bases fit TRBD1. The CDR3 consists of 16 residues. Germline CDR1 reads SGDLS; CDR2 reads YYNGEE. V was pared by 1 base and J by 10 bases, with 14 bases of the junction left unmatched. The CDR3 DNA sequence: TGTGCCAGCAGCGTACCTCCGACAGGGAGATTCGGAGAGCAGTTCTTC. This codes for CASSVPPTGRFGEQFF.

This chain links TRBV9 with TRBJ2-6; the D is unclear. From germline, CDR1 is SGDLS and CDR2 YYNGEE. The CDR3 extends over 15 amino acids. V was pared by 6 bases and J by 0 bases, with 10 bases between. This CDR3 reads CASTPRSSGANVLTF. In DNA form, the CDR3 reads TGTGCCAGCACCCCGAGGAGCTCTGGGGCCAACGTCCTGACTTTC.

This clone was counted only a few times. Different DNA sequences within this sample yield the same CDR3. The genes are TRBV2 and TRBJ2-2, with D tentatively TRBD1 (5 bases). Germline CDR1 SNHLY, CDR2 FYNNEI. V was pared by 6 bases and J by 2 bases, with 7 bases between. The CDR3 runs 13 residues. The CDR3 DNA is TGTGCCAGCAGCCAGGGAAACACCGGGGAGCTGTTTTTT. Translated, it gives CASSQGNTGELFF.

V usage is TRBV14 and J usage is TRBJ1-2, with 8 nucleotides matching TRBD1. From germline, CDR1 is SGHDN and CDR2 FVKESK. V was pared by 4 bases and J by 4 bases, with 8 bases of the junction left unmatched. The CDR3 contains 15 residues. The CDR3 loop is CASSPPGQGPYGYTF. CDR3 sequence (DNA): TGTGCCAGCAGCCCCCCTGGACAGGGACCCTATGGCTACACCTTC.

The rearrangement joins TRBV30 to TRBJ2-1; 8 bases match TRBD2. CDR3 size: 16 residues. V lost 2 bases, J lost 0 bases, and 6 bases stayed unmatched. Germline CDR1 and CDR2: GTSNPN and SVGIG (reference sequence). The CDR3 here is CAWSSLAAPSYNEQFF. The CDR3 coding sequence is TGTGCCTGGAGTTCACTAGCGGCCCCCTCCTACAATGAGCAGTTCTTC.

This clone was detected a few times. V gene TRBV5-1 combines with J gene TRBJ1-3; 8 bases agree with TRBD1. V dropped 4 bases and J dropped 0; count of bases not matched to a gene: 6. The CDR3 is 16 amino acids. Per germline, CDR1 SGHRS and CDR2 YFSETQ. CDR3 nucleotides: TGCGCCAGCAGCCACGGACAGGGCTACTCTGGAAACACCATATATTTT. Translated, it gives CASSHGQGYSGNTIYF.

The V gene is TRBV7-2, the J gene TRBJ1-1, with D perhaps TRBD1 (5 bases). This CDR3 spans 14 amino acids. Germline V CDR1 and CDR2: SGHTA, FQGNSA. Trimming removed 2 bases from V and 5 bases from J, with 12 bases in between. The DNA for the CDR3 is TGTGCCAGCAGCTTATTCCAGGGCGGGACTGAAGCTTTCTTT. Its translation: CASSLFQGGTEAFF.

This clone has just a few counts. The CDR3 here is CASSQGQQETQYF. CDR3 bases: TGTGCCAGCAGCCAAGGACAGCAAGAGACCCAGTACTTC. The chain couples TRBV4-2 to TRBJ2-5; D possibly corresponds to TRBD1 (5 bases). The CDR3 spans 13 residues. V shed 1 base and J shed 2 bases, with 5 bases lying between them. CDR1 is LGHNA and CDR2 is YNFKEQ in the germline V gene.

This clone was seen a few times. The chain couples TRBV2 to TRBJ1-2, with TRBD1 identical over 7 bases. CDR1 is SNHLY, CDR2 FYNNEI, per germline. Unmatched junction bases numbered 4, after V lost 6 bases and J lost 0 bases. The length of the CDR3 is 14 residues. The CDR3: CASRRQGTNYGYTF. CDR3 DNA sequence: TGTGCCAGCAGGCGACAGGGAACTAACTATGGCTACACCTTC.

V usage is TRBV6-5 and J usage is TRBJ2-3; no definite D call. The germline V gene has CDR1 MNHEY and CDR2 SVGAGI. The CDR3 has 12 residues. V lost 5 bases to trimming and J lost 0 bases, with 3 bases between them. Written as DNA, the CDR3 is TGTGCCAGCAGTGGGAGCACAGATACGCAGTATTTT. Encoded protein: CASSGSTDTQYF.

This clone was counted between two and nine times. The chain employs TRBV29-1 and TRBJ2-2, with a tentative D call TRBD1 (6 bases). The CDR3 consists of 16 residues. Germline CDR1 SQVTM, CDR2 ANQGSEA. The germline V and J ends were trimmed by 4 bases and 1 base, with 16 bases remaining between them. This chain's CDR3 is CSVAQGTKVNTGELFF. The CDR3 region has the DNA TGCAGCGTTGCTCAGGGGACCAAAGTGAACACCGGGGAGCTGTTTTTT.

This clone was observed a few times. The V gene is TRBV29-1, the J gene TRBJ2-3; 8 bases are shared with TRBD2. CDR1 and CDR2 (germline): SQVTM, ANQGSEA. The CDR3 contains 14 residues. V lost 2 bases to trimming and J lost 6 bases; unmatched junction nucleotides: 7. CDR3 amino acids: CSVERGGGTDTQYF. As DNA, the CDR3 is TGCAGCGTTGAACGCGGCGGGGGGACGGATACGCAGTATTTT.

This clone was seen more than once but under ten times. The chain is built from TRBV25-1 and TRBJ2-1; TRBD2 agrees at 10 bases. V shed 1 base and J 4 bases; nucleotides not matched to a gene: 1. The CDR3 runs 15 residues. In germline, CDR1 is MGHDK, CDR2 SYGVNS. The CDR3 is CASSESLAGYNEQFF. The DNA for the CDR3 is TGTGCCAGCAGTGAATCACTAGCGGGGTACAATGAGCAGTTCTTC.

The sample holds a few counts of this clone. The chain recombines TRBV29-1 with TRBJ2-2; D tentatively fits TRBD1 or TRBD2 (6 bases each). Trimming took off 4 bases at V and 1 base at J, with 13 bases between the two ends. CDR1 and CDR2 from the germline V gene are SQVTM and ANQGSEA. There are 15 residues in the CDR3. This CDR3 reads CSVGFGGQNTGELFF. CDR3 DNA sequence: TGCAGCGTTGGCTTCGGGGGCCAGAACACCGGGGAGCTGTTTTTT.

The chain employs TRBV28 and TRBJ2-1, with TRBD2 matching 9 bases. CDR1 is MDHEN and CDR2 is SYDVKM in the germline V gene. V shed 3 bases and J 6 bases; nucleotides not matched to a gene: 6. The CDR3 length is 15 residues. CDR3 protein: CASSFAGGPGNEQFF. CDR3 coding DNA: TGTGCCAGCAGTTTCGCGGGGGGGCCGGGCAATGAGCAGTTCTTC. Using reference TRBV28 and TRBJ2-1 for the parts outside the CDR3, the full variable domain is DVKVTQSSRYLVKRTGEKVFLECVQDMDHENMFWYRQDPGLGLRLIYFSYDVKMKEKGDIPEGYSVSREKKERFSLILESASTNQTSMYLCASSFAGGPGNEQFFGPGTRLTVL.

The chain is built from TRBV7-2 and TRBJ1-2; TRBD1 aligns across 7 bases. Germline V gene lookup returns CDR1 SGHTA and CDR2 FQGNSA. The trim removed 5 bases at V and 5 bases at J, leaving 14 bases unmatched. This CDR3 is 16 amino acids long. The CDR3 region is CASSLSPGTAQYGYTF. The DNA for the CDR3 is TGTGCCAGCAGCCTAAGTCCCGGGACAGCCCAATATGGCTACACCTTC. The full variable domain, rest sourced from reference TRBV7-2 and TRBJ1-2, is GAGVSQSPSNKVTEKGKDVELRCDPISGHTALYWYRQSLGQGLEFLIYFQGNSAPDKSGLPSDRFSAERTGGSVSTLTIQRTQQEDSAVYLCASSLSPGTAQYGYTFGSGTRLTVV.

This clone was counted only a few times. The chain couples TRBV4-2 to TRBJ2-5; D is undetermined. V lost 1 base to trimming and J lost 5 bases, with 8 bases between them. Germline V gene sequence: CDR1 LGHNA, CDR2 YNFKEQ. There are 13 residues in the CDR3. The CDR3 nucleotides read TGTGCCAGCAGCCAAGTCCAGGAGGAGACCCAGTACTTC. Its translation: CASSQVQEETQYF.

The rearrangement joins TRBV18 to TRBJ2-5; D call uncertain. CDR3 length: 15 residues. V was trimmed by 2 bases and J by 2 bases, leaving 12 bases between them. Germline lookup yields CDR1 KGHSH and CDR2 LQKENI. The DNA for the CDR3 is TGTGCCAGCTCACCAGGTAGTCAGGCGCAAGAGACCCAGTACTTC. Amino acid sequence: CASSPGSQAQETQYF.

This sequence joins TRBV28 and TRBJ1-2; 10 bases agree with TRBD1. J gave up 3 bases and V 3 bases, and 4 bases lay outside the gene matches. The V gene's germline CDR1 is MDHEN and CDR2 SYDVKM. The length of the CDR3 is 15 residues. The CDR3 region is CASSFGGQGDYGYTF. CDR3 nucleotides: TGTGCCAGCAGTTTTGGTGGACAGGGGGACTATGGCTACACCTTC.

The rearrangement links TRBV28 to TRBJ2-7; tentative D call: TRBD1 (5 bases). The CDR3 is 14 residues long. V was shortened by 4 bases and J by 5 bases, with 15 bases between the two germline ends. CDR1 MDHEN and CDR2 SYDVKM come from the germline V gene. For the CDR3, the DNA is TGTGCCAGCAGTTCCCCCGGGCAGGGCCACGAGCAGTACTTC. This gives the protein CASSSPGQGHEQYF. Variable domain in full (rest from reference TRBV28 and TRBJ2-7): DVKVTQSSRYLVKRTGEKVFLECVQDMDHENMFWYRQDPGLGLRLIYFSYDVKMKEKGDIPEGYSVSREKKERFSLILESASTNQTSMYLCASSSPGQGHEQYFGPGTRLTVT.